The sequence of this T cell receptor (beta chain) was determined in a study of post-analysis software for immune sequencing data. Study summary: In terms of disease course, relapsing-remitting, secondary progressive and progressive-relapsing multiple sclerosis were included.

This clonotype came up many times. Its antigen is as yet unknown. Trimming stripped 4 bases from V and 6 bases from J, with 12 bases between. Germline V lookup: CDR1 MRHNA, CDR2 SNTAGT. CDR3 length equals 14 residues. Regarding the study as a whole: Patients carried roughly 5 TRBV segments more frequently than controls did, and TRBV5-6, TRBV5-1 and TRBV20-1 were among them. The normalized Chao1 diversity of multiple sclerosis patients was significantly lower than that of controls. Samples prepared in the same batch strongly co-clustered by F measure.

Sequencing libraries made from TCR beta cDNA carried unique molecular identifiers. When about 0.95 to 10 million T cells were used, they gave around 500,000 cDNA molecules. TCRdb re-analysed the PCR reads in MiXCR, keeping a single row per CDR3 protein. The data show 250,000 to 300,000 distinct CDR3 sequences, 36% seen once. This sequence joins TRBV6-4 and TRBJ2-2; D gene ambiguous. The clonotype originates from a girl aged 5-17 years with multiple sclerosis. The sequencing input was blood. The CDR3 protein is CASSVETNAGELFF. CDR3 bases: TGTGCCAGCAGTGTGGAGACCAACGCCGGGGAGCTGTTTTTT.